This is a list of T cell receptor beta chains from one sample in a study of identical twins. Via MiXCR, TCRdb re-called the 5' RACE reads, giving one row per CDR3 protein. The sample shows about 520,000 distinct CDR3 sequences, under 25% of them seen only once. The same data also went into a second study, on T cells expressing NK-cell markers.

The specimen sequenced was CD4+ T cells sorted from blood. Source of these receptors: a woman younger than 30 in good health. The CDR3 runs from the conserved cysteine through the conserved F or W. Fields, in order: clone size, J gene, V gene, CDR3 protein. Clone size is given for some rows only: seen once, a few or many times, or a class if the clone is expanded.

. | TRBJ2-1 | TRBV20-1 | CSAGLRLAGGNEQFF
few | TRBJ2-1 | TRBV20-1 | CSAPTPGVNEQFF
many | TRBJ2-1 | TRBV12-3/TRBV12-4 | CASSLQTGVRSEQFF
few | TRBJ2-7 | TRBV20-1 | CSALTPSGHEQYF
. | TRBJ2-3 | TRBV7-2 | CASTTTSGSSNTQYF
few | TRBJ2-7 | TRBV6-5 | CASSYSTGQQYF
few | TRBJ2-3 | TRBV20-1 | CSASSEEGTDTQYF
. | TRBJ1-1 | TRBV5-1 | CASSVDRGEVEAFF
. | TRBJ1-2 | TRBV7-9 | CASSQTGGGYTF
few | TRBJ2-7 | TRBV5-6 | CASGTSGDEQYF
. | TRBJ2-7 | TRBV7-9 | CASSVDGGSGYEQYF
. | TRBJ2-5 | TRBV20-1 | CSASLAGEETQYF
few | TRBJ2-1 | TRBV29-1 | CSVEEVARFF
. | TRBJ2-2 | TRBV6-4 | CASSDIASTGELFF
. | TRBJ1-6 | TRBV20-1 | CSARGVLGSPLHF
few | TRBJ2-6 | TRBV6-5 | CASSNRGTSSGANVLTF
few | TRBJ1-5 | TRBV19 | CASRGQGTSNQPQHF
few | TRBJ2-5 | TRBV5-1 | CASSPLGGTPETQYF
few | TRBJ2-1 | TRBV6-1 | CASSGARTSYNEQFF
. | TRBJ1-1 | TRBV5-1 | CASSLAWGLITEAFF
many | TRBJ1-6 | TRBV20-1 | CSATRGTVNSPLHF
. | TRBJ2-1 | TRBV11-2 | CASSFGTSSTVSANEQFF
. | TRBJ2-2 | TRBV5-1 | CASWFVGGELFF
. | TRBJ2-1 | TRBV7-2 | CASSLAGGLAGGGRNEQFF
few | TRBJ1-1 | TRBV12-3/TRBV12-4 | CASRLAGVNTEAFF
. | TRBJ1-6 | TRBV25-1 | CASSEGSYNSPLHF
many | TRBJ2-5 | TRBV20-1 | CSARDPGTAQETQYF
many | TRBJ2-3 | TRBV6-5 | CASSHDRYTQYF
few | TRBJ1-4 | TRBV12-3/TRBV12-4 | CASSLAPQGYEKLFF
few | TRBJ1-1 | TRBV29-1 | CSVALSVNTEAFF
. | TRBJ2-3 | TRBV10-3 | CAINTGTSIADTQYF
. | TRBJ2-7 | TRBV12-3/TRBV12-4 | CASSGRGGAAYEQYF
. | TRBJ2-7 | TRBV5-1 | CASSTTTLTYEQYF
few | TRBJ2-7 | TRBV7-2 | CASSSVQGGEVSYEQYF
. | TRBJ2-1 | TRBV5-1 | CASSLGGGGDNEQFF
. | TRBJ2-1 | TRBV12-3/TRBV12-4 | CASILGQGGRYNEQFF
. | TRBJ2-7 | TRBV7-8 | CASSLALARGIGEQYF
many | TRBJ2-2 | TRBV7-8 | CASRPDRGGTGELFF
. | TRBJ2-7 | TRBV5-1 | CASSLALGRYEQYF
. | TRBJ1-3 | TRBV3-1 | CASSQRGNTIYF
. | TRBJ2-2 | TRBV6-5 | CASSSRGRINTGELFF
few | TRBJ2-7 | TRBV6-1 | CATYPTPATYEQYF
. | TRBJ1-1 | TRBV12-3/TRBV12-4 | CASSTGQGAIEAFF